These 25 T cell receptor beta chains were sequenced from one sample in a study of blood T cell repertoires in COVID-19. Sequenced by immunoSEQ multiplex PCR; TCRdb stores in-frame clones only, minus some. The data hold about 150,000 clones, with about four fifths observed a single time. Sequenced sample: peripheral blood. Receptor source: a man aged 65 to 79 with active or convalescent COVID-19.

The rearrangement links TRBV18 to TRBJ1-2; 8 nucleotides line up with TRBD1. Per germline, CDR1 KGHSH and CDR2 LQKENI. The trim removed 2 bases at V and 7 bases at J, leaving 15 bases unmatched. This CDR3 contains 17 residues. CDR3 sequence reads: CASSPNSMRTGLFGYTF. CDR3 DNA: TGTGCCAGCTCACCAAATAGTATGAGGACAGGGCTCTTTGGCTACACCTTC.

The table lists this clone with a count of one. The chain employs TRBV3-1 (or the pseudogene TRBV3-2) and TRBJ2-7; the match to TRBD1 covers 7 bases. Germline CDR1 and CDR2: LGHDT and YNNKEL (reference sequence). Trimming cost V 4 bases and J 0 bases; bases outside gene matches: 3. The CDR3 has 14 amino acids. This chain's CDR3 is CASSLTGSSYEQYF. In DNA, the CDR3 is TGTGCCAGCAGCCTGACAGGGAGCTCCTACGAGCAGTACTTC.

The chain is built from TRBV27 and TRBJ1-3, with 8 positions matching TRBD1. This CDR3 region has 14 residues. Germline V gene data show CDR1 as MNHEY and CDR2 as SMNVEV (reference sequence). The trim removed 5 bases at V and 7 bases at J, leaving 7 bases unmatched. This CDR3 reads CASSLRQGWNTIYF. The CDR3 bases are TGTGCCAGCAGTCTCCGACAGGGGTGGAACACCATATATTTT.

The chain combines TRBV9 with TRBJ2-1; 8 bases fit TRBD2. Losses at the gene ends were 4 bases for V and 8 bases for J; bases not matched to a gene: 5. CDR1 is SGDLS, CDR2 YYNGEE, per germline. The CDR3 runs to 13 residues. CDR3 amino acids: CASSWTSKDEQFF. The CDR3 coding sequence is TGTGCCAGCAGCTGGACTAGCAAGGATGAGCAGTTCTTC. The entire variable domain, with the rest obtained from reference TRBV9 and TRBJ2-1, is as follows: DSGVTQTPKHLITATGQRVTLRCSPRSGDLSVYWYQQSLDQGLQFLIQYYNGEERAKGNILERFSAQQFPDLHSELNLSSLELGDSALYFCASSWTSKDEQFFGPGTRLTVL.

V is TRBV15 and J is TRBJ2-2; tentatively, D is TRBD1 (5 bases). Trimming took off 6 bases at V and 1 base at J, with 12 bases between the two ends. Germline V lookup: CDR1 LNHNV, CDR2 YYDKDF (reference sequence). The CDR3 totals 15 residues. In nucleotides, the CDR3 is TGTGCCACCAGTACAGGCGACGGGAACACCGGGGAGCTGTTTTTT. Amino acids: CATSTGDGNTGELFF.

The chain combines TRBV6-2 or TRBV6-3 with TRBJ2-1; TRBD1 matches at 7 bases. This CDR3 is 15 amino acids long. Per germline, CDR1 MNHEY and CDR2 SVGEGT. V trimming: 6 bases; J trimming: 0 bases; junction bases outside the gene matches: 5. CDR3 sequence (DNA): TGTGCCAGCAGCGGGACAGCCGTCTCCTACAATGAGCAGTTCTTC. Translating gives CASSGTAVSYNEQFF.

The V gene is TRBV28, the J gene TRBJ2-1; 12 nucleotides match TRBD2. Germline V lookup: CDR1 MDHEN, CDR2 SYDVKM. J gave up 4 bases and V 4 bases, and 5 bases lay outside the gene matches. CDR3 length: 16 residues. In DNA form, the CDR3 reads TGTGCCAGCAGTTCGCTAGCGGGAGGGTCTTACAATGAGCAGTTCTTC. As protein: CASSSLAGGSYNEQFF.

This sequence joins TRBV2 and TRBJ2-1; 7 bases are a match to TRBD1. V was pared by 3 bases and J by 9 bases, with 8 bases of the junction left unmatched. Germline CDR1 SNHLY, CDR2 FYNNEI. The CDR3 spans 14 residues. The DNA for the CDR3 is TGTGCCAGCAGTGATTCCAGGGGGTACGGTGAGCAGTTCTTC. It codes for CASSDSRGYGEQFF.

This clone is a singleton in its sample. The rearrangement uses TRBV18 and TRBJ2-7, with TRBD2 matching over 8 bases. Germline values: CDR1 KGHSH, CDR2 LQKENI. The CDR3 spans 16 residues. Trimming took 6 bases from V and 2 from J; bases not matched to a gene: 12. CDR3 nucleotide sequence: TGTGCCAGCTCCCTCCGGGGGGGGACGACGACCTACGAGCAGTACTTC. Translation gives CASSLRGGTTTYEQYF.

This chain joins TRBV30 and TRBJ1-1, with a weak D call TRBD1 (5 bases). CDR1 and CDR2 (germline): GTSNPN, SVGIG (reference sequence). The CDR3 spans 14 residues. V shed 0 bases and J shed 3 bases, with 11 bases lying between them. The CDR3 nucleotides are TGTGCCTGGAGTGTGGGGGGTACGGACACTGAAGCTTTCTTT. Amino acids: CAWSVGGTDTEAFF.

The chain uses TRBV7-9 and TRBJ2-5; D perhaps matches TRBD2 (6 bases). Germline CDR1 is SEHNR and CDR2 is FQNEAQ (reference sequence). V lost 5 bases to trimming and J lost 0 bases, with 19 bases between them. The length of the CDR3 is 17 residues. The CDR3 loop is CASSPGVAVPYQETQYF. In DNA, the CDR3 is TGTGCCAGCAGCCCGGGGGTGGCAGTACCTTACCAAGAGACCCAGTACTTC.

This rearrangement joins TRBV19 to TRBJ2-5; D may be TRBD1 (6 bases). There are 14 residues in the CDR3. Trimming left V 4 bases short and J 3 bases short, with 12 bases between. Germline values: CDR1 LNHDA, CDR2 SQIVND (reference sequence). The CDR3 protein is CASSRWDTKETQYF. The DNA for the CDR3 is TGTGCCAGTAGTAGATGGGACACGAAAGAGACCCAGTACTTC.

This sequence joins TRBV5-1 and TRBJ2-1; 7 nucleotides align to TRBD2. With 4 bases clipped from V and 0 bases from J, the junction kept 4 bases outside the gene matches. Germline V gene data show CDR1 as SGHRS and CDR2 as YFSETQ. The CDR3 is made up of 15 amino acids. The CDR3 loop reads CASSRLANSYNEQFF. CDR3 in DNA: TGCGCCAGCAGCAGACTAGCCAACTCCTACAATGAGCAGTTCTTC.

The rearrangement uses TRBV7-2 and TRBJ1-1; 9 nucleotides agree with TRBD1. The CDR3 totals 14 residues. Germline CDR1 reads SGHTA; CDR2 reads FQGNSA. V shed 2 bases and J 4 bases; nucleotides not matched to a gene: 2. In DNA, the CDR3 is TGTGCCAGCAGCTTAAGACAGGGGGGCACTGAAGCTTTCTTT. It encodes CASSLRQGGTEAFF.

V is TRBV7-8 and J is TRBJ1-6, with 7 bases aligning to TRBD1. This CDR3 is built from 14 residues. CDR1 and CDR2 (germline): SGHVS, FQNEAQ. Trimming cost V 5 bases and J 7 bases; bases outside gene matches: 5. The CDR3 region is CASSQTGSNSPLHF. CDR3 sequence (DNA): TGTGCCAGCAGCCAGACAGGGTCCAATTCACCCCTCCACTTT.

The chain is built from TRBV7-9 and TRBJ2-5, with D maybe TRBD2 (5 bases). The CDR3 extends over 14 amino acids. Germline assignment: CDR1 SEHNR and CDR2 FQNEAQ (reference sequence). V was clipped by 4 bases and J by 5 bases, with 14 bases between them. CDR3 loop: CASSSTGSSETQYF. The CDR3 DNA reads as TGTGCCAGCAGCTCAACGGGGTCCAGCGAGACCCAGTACTTC.

The rearrangement joins TRBV7-9 to TRBJ2-7; 11 positions agree with TRBD2. The germline gives CDR1 SEHNR, CDR2 FQNEAQ (reference sequence). The CDR3 extends over 15 amino acids. V trimming: 4 bases; J trimming: 2 bases; junction bases outside the gene matches: 4. CDR3 sequence: CASSSHSGRAYEQYF. In nucleotides, the CDR3 is TGTGCCAGCAGCTCCCATAGCGGGAGGGCCTACGAGCAGTACTTC.

V is TRBV7-8 and J is TRBJ2-2; the D gene is possibly TRBD1 (6 bases). V was pared by 2 bases and J by 5 bases, with 15 bases between. The CDR3 loop spans 16 amino acids. Per germline, CDR1 SGHVS and CDR2 FQNEAQ. The CDR3 DNA follows: TGTGCCAGCAGCTTATTACAGGGACCCAGGACCGGGGAGCTGTTTTTT. It encodes CASSLLQGPRTGELFF.

The rearrangement links TRBV27 to TRBJ1-2, with D possibly TRBD1 on 6 matching bases. The V and J ends lost 5 bases and 4 bases respectively, with 20 bases between them. The CDR3 is 16 amino acids. The V gene's germline CDR1 is MNHEY and CDR2 SMNVEV (reference sequence). CDR3 region: CASSTRRTAKLYGYTF. In DNA, the CDR3 is TGTGCCAGCAGTACCCGCCGGACAGCGAAACTCTATGGCTACACCTTC.

Regarding this clone: Different DNA sequences within this sample yield the same CDR3. The chain links TRBV19 to TRBJ1-5; 7 bases are shared with TRBD1. The CDR3 is 14 amino acids. Germline-derived CDR1 and CDR2 are LNHDA and SQIVND (reference sequence). Trimming took 6 bases from V and 2 from J; bases not matched to a gene: 4. CDR3 loop: CASSPGQGNQPQHF. In DNA form, the CDR3 reads TGTGCCAGTAGCCCAGGACAGGGCAATCAGCCCCAGCATTTT.

This clone is a singleton in its sample. This chain uses TRBV3-1 (or the pseudogene TRBV3-2) with TRBJ1-4; D gene unclear. The ends were cut back, 5 bases at V and 3 bases at J, with 13 bases in the middle. This CDR3 spans 15 amino acids. Germline CDR1 and CDR2: LGHDT and YNNKEL (reference sequence). In DNA, the CDR3 is TGTGCCAGCAGCGAGTACTACGGGGCTAATGAAAAACTGTTTTTT. Protein product: CASSEYYGANEKLFF.

The chain is built from TRBV11-3 and TRBJ2-5; 11 nucleotides agree with TRBD1. From germline, CDR1 is SGHNT and CDR2 YENEEA. Trimming removed 1 base from V and 5 bases from J; junction bases left unmatched: 3. CDR3 size: 15 residues. CDR3 bases: TGTGCCAGCAGCTTAGGGACAGGGGGCGGCGAGACCCAGTACTTC. Amino acid sequence: CASSLGTGGGETQYF.

This clone was observed a handful of times. The chain links TRBV6-6 to TRBJ2-7, with 7 bases lining up with TRBD1. The CDR3 consists of 13 residues. Germline values: CDR1 MNHNY, CDR2 SVGAGI (reference sequence). V lost 5 bases, J lost 1 base, and 2 bases stayed unmatched. The CDR3: CASSRQGSYEQYF. Written as DNA, the CDR3 is TGTGCCAGCAGTCGACAGGGATCCTACGAGCAGTACTTC.

This clone has only a few counts. This chain uses TRBV6-5 with TRBJ1-2, with D possibly being TRBD1 (5 bases). This CDR3 is 14 amino acids long. CDR1 is MNHEY and CDR2 is SVGAGI in the germline V gene. Trimming took off 0 bases at V and 4 bases at J, with 9 bases between the two ends. The CDR3 reads CASSYSLQGYGYTF. CDR3 bases: TGTGCCAGCAGTTACTCGCTCCAGGGCTATGGCTACACCTTC.

This chain uses TRBV2 with TRBJ2-1; TRBD1 aligns across 7 bases. Germline V gene sequence: CDR1 SNHLY, CDR2 FYNNEI. The CDR3 sequence is 13 residues long. After removal of 5 bases from V and 7 bases from J, the junction contained 5 bases not matched to a gene. CDR3 DNA: TGTGCCAGCAGTTTAGAACAGGGGAATGAGCAGTTCTTC. It codes for CASSLEQGNEQFF.